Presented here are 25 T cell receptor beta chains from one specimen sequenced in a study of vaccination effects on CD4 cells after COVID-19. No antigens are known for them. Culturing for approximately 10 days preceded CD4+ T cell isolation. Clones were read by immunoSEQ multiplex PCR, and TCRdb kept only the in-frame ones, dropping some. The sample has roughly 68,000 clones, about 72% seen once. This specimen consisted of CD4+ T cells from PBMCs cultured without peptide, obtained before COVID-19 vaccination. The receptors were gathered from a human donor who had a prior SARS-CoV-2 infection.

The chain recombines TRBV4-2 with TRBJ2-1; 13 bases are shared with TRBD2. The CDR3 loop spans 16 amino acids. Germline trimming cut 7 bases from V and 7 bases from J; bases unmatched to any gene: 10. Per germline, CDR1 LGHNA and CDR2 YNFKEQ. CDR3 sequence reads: CASKETSGGGGNEQFF. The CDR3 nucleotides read TGTGCCAGCAAGGAAACTAGCGGGGGGGGAGGGAATGAGCAGTTCTTC.

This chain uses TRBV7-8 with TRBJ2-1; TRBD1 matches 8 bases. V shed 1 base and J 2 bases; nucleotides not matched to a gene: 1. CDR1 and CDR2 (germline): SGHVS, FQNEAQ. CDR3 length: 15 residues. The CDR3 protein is CASSLETGAYNEQFF. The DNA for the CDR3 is TGTGCCAGCAGCTTAGAGACAGGGGCCTACAATGAGCAGTTCTTC.

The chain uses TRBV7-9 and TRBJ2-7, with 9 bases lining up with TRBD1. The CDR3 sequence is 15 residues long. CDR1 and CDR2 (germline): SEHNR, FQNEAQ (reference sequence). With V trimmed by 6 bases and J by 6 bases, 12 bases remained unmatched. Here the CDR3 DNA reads TGTGCCAGCAGTTCCCATGCGGACAGGGGTTCCGAGCAGTACTTC. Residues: CASSSHADRGSEQYF.

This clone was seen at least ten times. CDR3: CAISENRQGDRGYTF. CDR3 bases: TGTGCCATCAGTGAGAACCGACAGGGGGATAGGGGCTACACCTTC. This sequence joins TRBV10-3 and TRBJ1-2; 9 bases match TRBD1. Germline V gene lookup returns CDR1 ENHRY and CDR2 SYGVKD. J lost 8 bases, V lost 2 bases, and 9 bases had no gene match. The CDR3 extends over 15 amino acids.

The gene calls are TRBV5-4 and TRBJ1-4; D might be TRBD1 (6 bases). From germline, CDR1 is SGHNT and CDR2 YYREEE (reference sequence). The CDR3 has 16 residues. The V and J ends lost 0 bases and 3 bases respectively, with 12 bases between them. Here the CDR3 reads CASSLGGGMANEKLFF. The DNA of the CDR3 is TGTGCCAGCAGCTTGGGGGGGGGCATGGCTAATGAAAAACTGTTTTTT.

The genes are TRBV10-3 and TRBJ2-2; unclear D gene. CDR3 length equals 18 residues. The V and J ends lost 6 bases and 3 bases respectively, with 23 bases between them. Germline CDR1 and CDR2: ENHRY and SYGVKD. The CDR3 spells CAIRGNPVRATDTGELFF. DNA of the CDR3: TGTGCCATCAGGGGTAACCCGGTTCGGGCCACGGACACCGGGGAGCTGTTTTTT.

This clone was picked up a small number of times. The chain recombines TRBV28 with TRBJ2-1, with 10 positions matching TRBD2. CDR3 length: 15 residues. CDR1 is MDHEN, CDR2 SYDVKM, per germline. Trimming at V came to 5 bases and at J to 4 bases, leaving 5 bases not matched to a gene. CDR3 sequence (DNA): TGTGCCAGCAGTAAGACGGGACTAGCGTACAATGAGCAGTTCTTC. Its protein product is CASSKTGLAYNEQFF. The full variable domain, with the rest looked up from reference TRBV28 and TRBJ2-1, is DVKVTQSSRYLVKRTGEKVFLECVQDMDHENMFWYRQDPGLGLRLIYFSYDVKMKEKGDIPEGYSVSREKKERFSLILESASTNQTSMYLCASSKTGLAYNEQFFGPGTRLTVL.

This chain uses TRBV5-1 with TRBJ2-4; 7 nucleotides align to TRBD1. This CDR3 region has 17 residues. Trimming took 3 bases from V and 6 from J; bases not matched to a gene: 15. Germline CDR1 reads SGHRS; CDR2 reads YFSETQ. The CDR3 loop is CASSSHLPGQTINIQYF. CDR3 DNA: TGCGCCAGCAGCTCCCACCTACCGGGACAGACTATAAACATTCAGTACTTC. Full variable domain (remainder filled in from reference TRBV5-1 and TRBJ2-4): KAGVTQTPRYLIKTRGQQVTLSCSPISGHRSVSWYQQTPGQGLQFLFEYFSETQRNKGNFPGRFSGRQFSNSRSEMNVSTLELGDSALYLCASSSHLPGQTINIQYFGAGTRLSVL.

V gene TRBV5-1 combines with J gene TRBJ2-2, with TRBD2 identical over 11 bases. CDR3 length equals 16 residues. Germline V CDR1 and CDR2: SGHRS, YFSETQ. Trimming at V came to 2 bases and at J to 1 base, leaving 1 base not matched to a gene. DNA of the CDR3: TGCGCCAGCAGCTTCCTAGCGGGGGGGAACACCGGGGAGCTGTTTTTT. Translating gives CASSFLAGGNTGELFF.

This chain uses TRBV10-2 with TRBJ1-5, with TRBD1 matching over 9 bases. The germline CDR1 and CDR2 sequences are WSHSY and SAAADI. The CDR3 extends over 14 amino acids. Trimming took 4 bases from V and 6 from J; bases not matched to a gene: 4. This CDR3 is CASSAQGAGQPQHF. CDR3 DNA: TGCGCCAGCAGTGCACAGGGGGCAGGTCAGCCCCAGCATTTT.

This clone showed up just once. The CDR3 here is CASTPGGTEAFF. The CDR3, as DNA: TGTGCCAGCACCCCCGGGGGGACTGAAGCTTTCTTT. The chain recombines TRBV3-1 (or the pseudogene TRBV3-2) with TRBJ1-1; a possible D gene is TRBD1 (5 bases). Germline V gene sequence: CDR1 LGHDT, CDR2 YNNKEL (reference sequence). Trimming shortened V by 7 bases and J by 5 bases, and 11 bases separated the two germline ends. CDR3 length: 12 amino acids.

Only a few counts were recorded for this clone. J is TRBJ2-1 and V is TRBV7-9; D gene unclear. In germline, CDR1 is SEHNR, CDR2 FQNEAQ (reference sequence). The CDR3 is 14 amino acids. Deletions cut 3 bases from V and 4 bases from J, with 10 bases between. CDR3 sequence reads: CASSFVGSYNEQFF. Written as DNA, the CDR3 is TGTGCCAGCAGCTTCGTTGGATCTTACAATGAGCAGTTCTTC. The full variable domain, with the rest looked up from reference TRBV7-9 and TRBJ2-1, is DTGVSQNPRHKITKRGQNVTFRCDPISEHNRLYWYRQTLGQGPEFLTYFQNEAQLEKSRLLSDRFSAERPKGSFSTLEIQRTEQGDSAMYLCASSFVGSYNEQFFGPGTRLTVL.

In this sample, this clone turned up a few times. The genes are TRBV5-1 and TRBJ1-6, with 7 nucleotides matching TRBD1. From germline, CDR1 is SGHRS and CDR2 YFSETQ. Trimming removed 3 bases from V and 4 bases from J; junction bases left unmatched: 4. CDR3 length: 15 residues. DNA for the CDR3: TGCGCCAGCAGCTCGACAGGGACTTATAATTCACCCCTCCACTTT. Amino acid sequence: CASSSTGTYNSPLHF.

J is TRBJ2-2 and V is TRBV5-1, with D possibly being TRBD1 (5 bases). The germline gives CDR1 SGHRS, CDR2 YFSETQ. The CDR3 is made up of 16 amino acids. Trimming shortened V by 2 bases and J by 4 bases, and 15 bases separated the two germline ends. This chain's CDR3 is CASSFGDSGFTGELFF. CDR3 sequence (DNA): TGCGCCAGCAGCTTTGGCGACAGTGGTTTCACCGGGGAGCTGTTTTTT.

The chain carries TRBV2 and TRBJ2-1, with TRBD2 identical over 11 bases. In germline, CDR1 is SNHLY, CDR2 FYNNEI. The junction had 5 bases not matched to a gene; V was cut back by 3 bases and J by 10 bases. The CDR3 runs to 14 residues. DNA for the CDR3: TGTGCCAGCAGTGATATTACTAGCGGGGGAGAGCAGTTCTTC. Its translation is CASSDITSGGEQFF.

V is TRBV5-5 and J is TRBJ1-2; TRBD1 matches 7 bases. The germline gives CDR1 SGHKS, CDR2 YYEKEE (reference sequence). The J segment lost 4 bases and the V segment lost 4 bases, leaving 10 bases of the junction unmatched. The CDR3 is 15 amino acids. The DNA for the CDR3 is TGTGCCAGCAGCCGAAGACAGGGTGGAATCTATGGCTACACCTTC. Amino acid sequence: CASSRRQGGIYGYTF.

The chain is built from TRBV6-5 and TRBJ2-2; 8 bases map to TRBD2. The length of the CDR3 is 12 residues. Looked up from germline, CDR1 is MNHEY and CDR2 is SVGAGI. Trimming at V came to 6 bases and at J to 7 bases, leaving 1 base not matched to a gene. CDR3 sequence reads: CASRRGGGELFF. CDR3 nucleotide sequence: TGTGCCAGCAGACGGGGGGGCGGGGAGCTGTTTTTT.

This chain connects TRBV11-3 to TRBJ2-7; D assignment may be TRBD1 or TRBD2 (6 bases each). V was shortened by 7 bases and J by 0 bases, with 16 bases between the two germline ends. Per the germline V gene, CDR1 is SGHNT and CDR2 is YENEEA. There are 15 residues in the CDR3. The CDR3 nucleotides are TGTGCCAGCACTCAGACGGGGGCCTTCTCCTACGAGCAGTACTTC. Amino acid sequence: CASTQTGAFSYEQYF.

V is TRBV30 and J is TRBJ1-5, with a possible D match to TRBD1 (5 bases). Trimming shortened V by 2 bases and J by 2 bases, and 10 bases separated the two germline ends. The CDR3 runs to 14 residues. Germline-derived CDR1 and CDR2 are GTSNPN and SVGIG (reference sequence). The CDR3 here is CAWSFGGGNQPQHF. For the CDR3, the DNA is TGTGCCTGGAGTTTCGGGGGTGGCAATCAGCCCCAGCATTTT.

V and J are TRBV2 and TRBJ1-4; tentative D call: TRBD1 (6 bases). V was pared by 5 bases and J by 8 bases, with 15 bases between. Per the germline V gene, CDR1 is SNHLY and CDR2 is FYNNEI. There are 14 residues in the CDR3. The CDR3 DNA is TGTGCCAGCAGTCCCAGGGGAATTGGCGAAAAACTGTTTTTT. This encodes CASSPRGIGEKLFF. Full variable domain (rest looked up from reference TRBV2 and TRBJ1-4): EPEVTQTPSHQVTQMGQEVILRCVPISNHLYFYWYRQILGQKVEFLVSFYNNEISEKSEIFDDQFSVERPDGSNFTLKIRSTKLEDSAMYFCASSPRGIGEKLFFGSGTQLSVL.

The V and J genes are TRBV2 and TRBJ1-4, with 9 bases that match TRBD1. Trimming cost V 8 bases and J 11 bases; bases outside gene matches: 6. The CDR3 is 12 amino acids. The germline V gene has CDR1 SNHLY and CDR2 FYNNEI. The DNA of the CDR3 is TGTGCCAGCGGGACAGGGCCCCAGAAACTGTTTTTT. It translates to CASGTGPQKLFF.

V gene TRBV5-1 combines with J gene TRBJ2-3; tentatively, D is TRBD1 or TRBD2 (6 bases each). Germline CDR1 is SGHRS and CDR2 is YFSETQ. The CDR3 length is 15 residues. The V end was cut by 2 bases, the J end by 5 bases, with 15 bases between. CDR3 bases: TGCGCCAGCAGCTTTGACGGGGGCCGCGGAGATACGCAGTATTTT. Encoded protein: CASSFDGGRGDTQYF. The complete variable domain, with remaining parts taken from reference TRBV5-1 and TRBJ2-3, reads KAGVTQTPRYLIKTRGQQVTLSCSPISGHRSVSWYQQTPGQGLQFLFEYFSETQRNKGNFPGRFSGRQFSNSRSEMNVSTLELGDSALYLCASSFDGGRGDTQYFGPGTRLTVL.

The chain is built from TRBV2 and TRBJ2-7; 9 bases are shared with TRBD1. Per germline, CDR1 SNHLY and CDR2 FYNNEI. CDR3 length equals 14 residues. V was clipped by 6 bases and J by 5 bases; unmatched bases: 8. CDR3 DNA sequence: TGTGCCAGCAGACATCCGGGACAGGGACACGAGCAGTACTTC. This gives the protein CASRHPGQGHEQYF.

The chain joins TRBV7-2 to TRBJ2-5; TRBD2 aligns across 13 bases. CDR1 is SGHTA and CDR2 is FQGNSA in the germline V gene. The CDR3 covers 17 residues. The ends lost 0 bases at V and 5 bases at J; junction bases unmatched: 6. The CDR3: CASSLARTSGSSETQYF. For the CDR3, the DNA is TGTGCCAGCAGCTTAGCTCGGACTAGCGGGAGCTCCGAGACCCAGTACTTC.

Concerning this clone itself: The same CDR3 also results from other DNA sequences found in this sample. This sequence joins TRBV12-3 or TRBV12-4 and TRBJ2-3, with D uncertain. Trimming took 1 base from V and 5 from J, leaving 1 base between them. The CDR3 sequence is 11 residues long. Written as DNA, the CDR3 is TGTGCCAGCAGTTTAGGAGATACGCAGTATTTT. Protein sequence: CASSLGDTQYF.